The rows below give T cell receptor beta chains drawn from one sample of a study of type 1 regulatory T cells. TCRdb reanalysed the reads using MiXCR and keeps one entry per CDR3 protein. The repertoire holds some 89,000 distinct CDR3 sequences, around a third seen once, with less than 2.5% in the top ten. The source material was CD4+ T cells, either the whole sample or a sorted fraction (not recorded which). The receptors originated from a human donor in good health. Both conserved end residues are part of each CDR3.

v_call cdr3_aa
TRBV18 CASSPTTGIPETQYF
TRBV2 CATAILRTYTGELFF
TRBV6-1 CASSIVRADVYNQPQHF
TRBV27 CASTLGHEQFF
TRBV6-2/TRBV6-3 CASTVRVAVGLLEQYF
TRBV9 CPSSEGWGDTEAFF
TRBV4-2 CASSQDRTDTNQPQHF
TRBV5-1 CASKREGNEQYF
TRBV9 CASSPRGQPQHF
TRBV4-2 CASSQGSGERYEQYF
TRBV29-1 CSVPGTSGSMVGTQYF
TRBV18 CASSPGAERPEAFF
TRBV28 CASSFGGRGQETQYF
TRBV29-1 CSVDELYNEQFF
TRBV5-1 CASSRGVPGAEAFF
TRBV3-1 CASSQGGYGYTF
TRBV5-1 CASSLIQGGEAFF
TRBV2 CASSDSVYEQYF
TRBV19 CASSRGTNTGELFF
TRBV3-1 CASSPGIREGTQTQYF
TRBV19 CASSQDGLYGYTF